Presented here are 21 T cell receptor beta chains from one specimen sequenced in a study of T-cell memory formation after mild COVID-19. Each CDR3 protein is one row after TCRdb ran MiXCR on the 5' RACE reads. The sample has more than 400,000 distinct CDR3 sequences; roughly 20% are singletons. The sample consisted of PBMCs or a T cell subset sorted from them (not recorded which). The source is an adult woman who had mild COVID-19 (a few samples of this study predate the infection). Cell type and time point are not known.

Comment on this clonotype: A much larger clone lies one base from this, so it may be a read error. The chain recombines TRBV6-6 with TRBJ2-5; no clear D. Trimming removed 8 bases from V and 2 bases from J, with 3 bases in between. Germline V gene data show CDR1 as MNHNY and CDR2 as SVGAGI (reference sequence). The CDR3 spans 10 residues. CDR3 sequence reads: CASQQETQYF. The CDR3 DNA sequence: TGTGCCAGCCAGCAAGAGACCCAGTACTTC.

The V call is TRBV4-1, the J call TRBJ2-1; 10 bases agree with TRBD2. The J segment lost 8 bases and the V segment lost 1 base, leaving 8 bases of the junction unmatched. This CDR3 comprises 16 residues. CDR1 MGHRA and CDR2 YSYEKL come from the germline V gene. The CDR3 reads CASSQGQRGGQDEQFF. Here the CDR3 DNA reads TGCGCCAGCAGCCAAGGCCAGCGGGGGGGCCAGGATGAGCAGTTCTTC.

The gene calls are TRBV7-9 and TRBJ1-3, with a weak D call TRBD1 (6 bases). Germline V gene lookup returns CDR1 SEHNR and CDR2 FQNEAQ (reference sequence). V lost 4 bases and J 2 bases, leaving 24 bases between the germline ends. This CDR3 spans 19 amino acids. CDR3 nucleotides: TGTGCCAGCAGCTCCCTCCGGGACAAGGGGATGACGACTGGAAACACCATATATTTT. This gives the protein CASSSLRDKGMTTGNTIYF.

This chain joins TRBV12-3 or TRBV12-4 and TRBJ2-3; D possibly uses TRBD1 or TRBD2 (6 bases each). The CDR3 is made up of 14 amino acids. V lost 5 bases, J lost 5 bases, and 14 bases lay in between. CDR3 in DNA: TGTGCCAGCAGTCCCACCGGGGGACAAGATACGCAGTATTTT. Translation gives CASSPTGGQDTQYF.

This clonotype showed up many times. This rearrangement joins TRBV12-3 or TRBV12-4 to TRBJ2-1; D is perhaps TRBD2 (5 bases). Trimming cost V 1 base and J 0 bases, with 19 bases left between them. The CDR3 loop spans 19 amino acids. The DNA of the CDR3 is TGTGCCAGCAGTTTAGGTATATGGGCTAGCATGAGCTCCTACAATGAGCAGTTCTTC. Translated, it gives CASSLGIWASMSSYNEQFF.

Only a few counts were recorded for this clonotype. The chain is built from TRBV5-1 and TRBJ2-1; 11 bases fit TRBD1. CDR1 SGHRS and CDR2 YFSETQ come from the germline V gene. CDR3 length: 14 amino acids. V lost 2 bases to trimming and J lost 8 bases; unmatched junction nucleotides: 3. CDR3 residues: CASSFGTGGDEQFF. CDR3 nucleotide sequence: TGCGCCAGCAGCTTCGGGACAGGGGGGGATGAGCAGTTCTTC.

The rearrangement uses TRBV7-2 and TRBJ1-1, with D tentatively TRBD1 (5 bases). This CDR3 has 14 residues. V lost 3 bases to trimming and J lost 3 bases, with 11 bases between them. Germline assignment: CDR1 SGHTA and CDR2 FQGNSA. CDR3: CASSLTAWDTEAFF. CDR3 DNA: TGTGCCAGCAGCTTGACAGCGTGGGACACTGAAGCTTTCTTT.

V gene TRBV5-4 combines with J gene TRBJ1-3; D is unclear. This CDR3 has 14 residues. V lost 0 bases and J 2 bases, leaving 6 bases between the germline ends. Germline V gene lookup returns CDR1 SGHNT and CDR2 YYREEE (reference sequence). DNA for the CDR3: TGTGCCAGCAGCTTGGAGACTGCTGGAAACACCATATATTTT. Protein: CASSLETAGNTIYF.

The chain has TRBV7-2 and TRBJ1-2; 7 positions match TRBD1. CDR1 is SGHTA and CDR2 is FQGNSA in the germline V gene. J lost 5 bases, V lost 3 bases, and 9 bases had no gene match. This CDR3 is 15 amino acids long. The CDR3 loop is CASSLGWTGEYGYTF. The DNA for the CDR3 is TGTGCCAGCAGCTTGGGGTGGACAGGAGAATATGGCTACACCTTC.

The CDR3 sequence is CASSPLGTGGSPLHF. The CDR3 bases are TGTGCCAGTAGCCCCCTAGGGACTGGGGGTTCACCCCTCCACTTT. V gene TRBV19 combines with J gene TRBJ1-6; maybe TRBD1 (5 bases). The CDR3 is made up of 15 amino acids. From germline, CDR1 is LNHDA and CDR2 SQIVND (reference sequence). The V end lost 6 bases, the J end lost 9 bases, and 18 bases lay between the germline ends.

This clonotype was seen only a few times. This rearrangement joins TRBV7-9 to TRBJ2-1; 7 bases line up with TRBD2. The CDR3 is made up of 15 amino acids. Germline CDR1 reads SEHNR; CDR2 reads FQNEAQ (reference sequence). Germline trimming cut 4 bases from V and 6 bases from J; bases unmatched to any gene: 9. DNA for the CDR3: TGTGCCAGCAGCTATACCGGGACTAACCTCAATGAGCAGTTCTTC. This sequence encodes CASSYTGTNLNEQFF.

This clonotype came up a few times. Written as DNA, the CDR3 is TGTGCCAGCAGTCATAGACAGGGCTCCTACAATGAGCAGTTCTTC. Translation gives CASSHRQGSYNEQFF. The chain uses TRBV12-3 or TRBV12-4 and TRBJ2-1, with TRBD1 matching over 7 bases. There are 15 residues in the CDR3. Trimming removed 5 bases from V and 0 bases from J; junction bases left unmatched: 4.

This clonotype was seen repeatedly, ten times or more. An end of the junction differs from the germline gene, which may be a read error. The rearrangement uses TRBV5-1 and TRBJ2-3; 7 positions agree with TRBD2. The CDR3 is 12 amino acids. Per the germline V gene, CDR1 is SGHRS and CDR2 is YFSETQ. CDR3 region: CASSGGTDTQYF. CDR3 nucleotides: TGTGCCAGCAGCGGGGGCACAGATACGCAGTATTTT.

This clonotype came up many times. The chain has TRBV11-3 and TRBJ2-3; 8 bases match TRBD2. This CDR3 spans 14 amino acids. The V gene's germline CDR1 is SGHNT and CDR2 YENEEA. Trimming removed 5 bases from V and 1 base from J; junction bases left unmatched: 2. The CDR3 nucleotides are TGTGCCAGCAGCCTGCGGGGGGGCACAGATACGCAGTATTTT. Its protein product is CASSLRGGTDTQYF.

In its sample, this clonotype was seen many times. V gene TRBV29-1 combines with J gene TRBJ2-7, with D maybe TRBD1 (5 bases). In germline, CDR1 is SQVTM, CDR2 ANQGSEA. The V end was cut by 7 bases, the J end by 7 bases, with 17 bases between. The CDR3 loop spans 12 amino acids. The CDR3 DNA is TGCAGCGGGGGCTATGGCCTCTTGGAGCAGTACTTC. Its translation is CSGGYGLLEQYF.

The genes are TRBV20-1 and TRBJ2-5; 9 bases agree with TRBD1. V was pared by 3 bases and J by 4 bases, with 9 bases of the junction left unmatched. Germline V gene data show CDR1 as DFQATT and CDR2 as SNEGSKA (reference sequence). The CDR3 sequence is 15 residues long. CDR3 protein: CSARRFGQGRETQYF. In DNA form, the CDR3 reads TGCAGTGCTAGGAGATTCGGACAGGGGCGAGAGACCCAGTACTTC.

This clonotype has just a few counts. The chain joins TRBV6-1 to TRBJ2-3; TRBD2 aligns across 10 bases. The CDR3 is made up of 14 amino acids. V was clipped by 9 bases and J by 6 bases; unmatched bases: 9. Germline lookup yields CDR1 MNHNS and CDR2 SASEGT. Here the CDR3 DNA reads TGTGCCAGTATCTTTCTAGCGGGAGCGGATACGCAGTATTTT. Amino acids: CASIFLAGADTQYF.

Here the CDR3 reads CASSSNGLDEKLFF. Written as DNA, the CDR3 is TGTGCCAGCAGCTCGAACGGACTGGACGAAAAACTGTTTTTT. The V and J genes are TRBV13 and TRBJ1-4; no clear D gene. This CDR3 has 14 amino acids. The germline V and J ends were trimmed by 4 bases and 8 bases, with 14 bases remaining between them. Germline V gene lookup returns CDR1 PRHDT and CDR2 FYEKMQ (reference sequence).

The genes are TRBV7-9 and TRBJ2-7; D might be TRBD2 (6 bases). Trimming shortened V by 5 bases and J by 2 bases, and 10 bases separated the two germline ends. The CDR3 consists of 13 residues. Per germline, CDR1 SEHNR and CDR2 FQNEAQ (reference sequence). The CDR3 here is CASSGGNPYEQYF. As DNA, the CDR3 is TGTGCCAGCAGCGGGGGGAATCCCTACGAGCAGTACTTC.

The gene calls are TRBV2 and TRBJ2-5, with 8 nucleotides matching TRBD1. In germline, CDR1 is SNHLY, CDR2 FYNNEI. V trimming: 6 bases; J trimming: 7 bases; junction bases outside the gene matches: 13. This CDR3 region has 15 residues. Written as DNA, the CDR3 is TGTGCCAGCAGAACTGACAGGGGAACCTGGGGGACCCAGTACTTC. It yields the protein CASRTDRGTWGTQYF. Together with reference TRBV2 and TRBJ2-5, the CDR3 gives the full variable domain: EPEVTQTPSHQVTQMGQEVILRCVPISNHLYFYWYRQILGQKVEFLVSFYNNEISEKSEIFDDQFSVERPDGSNFTLKIRSTKLEDSAMYFCASRTDRGTWGTQYFGPGTRLLVL.

This clonotype was recorded many times. This chain uses TRBV4-3 with TRBJ2-3; 11 nucleotides align to TRBD2. This CDR3 has 17 residues. The ends lost 0 bases at V and 5 bases at J; junction bases unmatched: 7. Germline assignment: CDR1 LGHNA and CDR2 YSLEER. In nucleotides, the CDR3 is TGCGCCAGCAGCCAAGAAAGGACCCTAGCGGGAGGAGATACGCAGTATTTT. This encodes CASSQERTLAGGDTQYF.